These T cell receptor beta chains were read from a single sample in a study of shared clonotypes between healthy human individuals. Profiled with immunoSEQ multiplex PCR; TCRdb holds only in-frame clones, not every one. The sample records some 550,000 clones, about 96% being singletons. The sequenced sample consisted of naive CD4+ T cells sorted from blood. These receptors were collected from a woman in her twenties or thirties in good health. Both conserved end residues are part of each CDR3. Each record gives: V gene, D gene, J gene, CDR3 DNA, CDR3 protein. A D gene is named only where the DNA matches it firmly.

V: TRBV27
D: .
J: TRBJ1-6
DNA: TGTGCCAGCAGTTTATCCCCCGGGGGGCCGGGCCCCCTCCACTTT
CDR3: CASSLSPGGPGPLHF

V: TRBV7-2
D: .
J: TRBJ2-6
DNA: TGTGCCAGCAGCTTACGGAACTCTGGGGCCAACGTCCTGACTTTC
CDR3: CASSLRNSGANVLTF

V: TRBV28
D: .
J: TRBJ1-3
DNA: TGTGCTACTAGTGGAGCTCCGAGAAACACCATATATTTT
CDR3: CATSGAPRNTIYF

V: TRBV5-4
D: TRBD2
J: TRBJ2-5
DNA: TGTGCCAGCAGCTTGGGCGGGAGGGTTAGGGAGACCCAGTACTTC
CDR3: CASSLGGRVRETQYF

V: TRBV28
D: .
J: TRBJ2-2
DNA: TGTGCCAGCAGTTTAGGTCTGCTCCGGACCGGGGAGCTGTTTTTT
CDR3: CASSLGLLRTGELFF

V: TRBV27
D: TRBD2
J: TRBJ2-3
DNA: TGTGCCAGCCGACCCAGACTAGCGACAGATACGCAGTATTTT
CDR3: CASRPRLATDTQYF

V: TRBV18
D: .
J: TRBJ2-7
DNA: TGTGCCAGCTCTCCTAGCTCCTACGAGCAGTACTTC
CDR3: CASSPSSYEQYF

V: TRBV28
D: TRBD2
J: TRBJ2-2
DNA: TGTGCCAGCAGTCCCCCAGCGGGAGAGTACACCGGGGAGCTGTTTTTT
CDR3: CASSPPAGEYTGELFF

V: TRBV7-8
D: .
J: TRBJ1-1
DNA: TGTGCCAGCAGCCCTACAGTGAACACTGAAGCTTTCTTT
CDR3: CASSPTVNTEAFF

V: TRBV29-1
D: .
J: TRBJ2-5
DNA: TGCAGCGTTGAACCTCTTGGGGAGACCCAGTACTTC
CDR3: CSVEPLGETQYF

V: TRBV28
D: .
J: TRBJ2-7
DNA: TGTGCCAGCAGCACTCCGGGGGGCGGACGCTCCTACGAGCAGTACTTC
CDR3: CASSTPGGGRSYEQYF

V: TRBV4-1
D: .
J: TRBJ2-7
DNA: TGCGCCAGCAGCCAAGGTGTTTTTGAGCAGGGGAGTTCCTACGAGCAGTACTTC
CDR3: CASSQGVFEQGSSYEQYF

V: TRBV10-3
D: .
J: TRBJ1-4
DNA: TGTGCCATCAGTGGAGGCGACGGGGCTAATGAAAAACTGTTTTTT
CDR3: CAISGGDGANEKLFF

V: TRBV5-4
D: TRBD2
J: TRBJ2-7
DNA: TGTGCCAGCAGCGAAACCGGGACTAAGACCCTATACGAGCAGTACTTC
CDR3: CASSETGTKTLYEQYF

V: TRBV5-4
D: .
J: TRBJ1-3
DNA: TGTGCCAGCACAGGAGGGAGGGACGGGAACACCATATATTTT
CDR3: CASTGGRDGNTIYF

V: TRBV6-5
D: .
J: TRBJ1-2
DNA: TGTGCCAGCAGTTATGGGGCAGGGGATGGCTACACCTTC
CDR3: CASSYGAGDGYTF

V: TRBV5-5
D: .
J: TRBJ2-2
DNA: TGTGCCAGCAGCCCCGGACATACCAACACCGGGGAGCTGTTTTTT
CDR3: CASSPGHTNTGELFF

V: TRBV9
D: TRBD1
J: TRBJ1-2
DNA: TGTGCCAGCAGCGTAGGGACAGGGAATGGCTACACCTTC
CDR3: CASSVGTGNGYTF

V: TRBV28
D: .
J: TRBJ2-1
DNA: TGTGCCAGCAGTTTCCTTCGGTCAGCCAATGAGCAGTTCTTC
CDR3: CASSFLRSANEQFF

V: TRBV5-5
D: .
J: TRBJ1-3
DNA: TGTGCCAGCAGCTTGATCCCGGGGTCCAGCTCTGGAAACACCATATATTTT
CDR3: CASSLIPGSSSGNTIYF

V: TRBV5-4
D: .
J: TRBJ2-3
DNA: TGTGCCAGCAGCTTAGATCGGGATACGCAGTATTTT
CDR3: CASSLDRDTQYF

V: TRBV19
D: .
J: TRBJ1-5
DNA: TGTGCCAGTAGTATAGGGGTACAGGGCAATCAGCCCCAGCATTTT
CDR3: CASSIGVQGNQPQHF

V: TRBV13
D: .
J: TRBJ2-7
DNA: TGTGCCAGCAGCCTACGAAGGGAAGCGAGCTACGAGCAGTACTTC
CDR3: CASSLRREASYEQYF

V: TRBV28
D: .
J: TRBJ2-1
DNA: TGTGCCACCCACATGGGGACGGTGGGCAATGAGCAGTTCTTC
CDR3: CATHMGTVGNEQFF

V: TRBV5-1
D: TRBD2
J: TRBJ2-7
DNA: TGCGCCAGCAGCTCCACGGGACTAGCGGAACTTACCTACGAGCAGTACTTC
CDR3: CASSSTGLAELTYEQYF

V: TRBV6-5
D: TRBD1
J: TRBJ1-2
DNA: TGTGCCAGCAGTTACTCTACAGGGGTCTCCCACTATGGCTACACCTTC
CDR3: CASSYSTGVSHYGYTF